A selection of T cell receptor beta chains follows, all from one sample in a study of T-cell reconstitution after alpha-beta-depleted transplantation in children. Via MiXCR, TCRdb re-called the PCR reads, giving one row per CDR3 protein. The sample shows 450,000 to 600,000 distinct CDR3 sequences, about an eighth of them seen only once. The source was PBMCs, mostly from graft donor cells, collected 360 days after TCRalphabeta/CD19-depleted stem cell transplant. These receptors came from a male patient younger than 18 who had a stem cell transplant for acute myeloid leukemia, so the T cells may come from the graft donor. The CDR3 runs from the conserved cysteine through the conserved F or W. D genes are given only for firm matches. A clone size is listed for some rows: how often the clone was seen (once, few, many), or a class if it is expanded.

d_call j_call clone_size v_call cdr3_nt cdr3_aa
TRBD2 TRBJ2-1 many TRBV6-2/TRBV6-3 TGTGCCAGCAGTTACCCGGGACTAGCGGGAGTTCTGGGTGAGCAGTTCTTC CASSYPGLAGVLGEQFF
TRBD2 TRBJ2-7 many TRBV15 TGTGCCACCAGCAGACTAGCGGATTACGAGCAGTACTTC CATSRLADYEQYF
TRBD2 TRBJ2-3 many TRBV7-9 TGTGCCAGCAGCTTAGCTAGGACTAGCGGTATCACAGATACGCAGTATTTT CASSLARTSGITDTQYF
. TRBJ1-1 many TRBV29-1 TGCACCGGACAGCTCATGAACACTGAAGCTTTCTTT CTGQLMNTEAFF
TRBD2 TRBJ2-7 . TRBV9 TGTGCCAGCAGCGTGACTAGCGCGAGCTCCTACGAGCAGTACTTC CASSVTSASSYEQYF
TRBD1 TRBJ2-5 few TRBV29-1 TGCAGCGCCATTTCCCCGGGACAGGAAGAGACCCAGTACTTC CSAISPGQEETQYF
. TRBJ2-1 . TRBV20-1 TGCAGCCTAGTTAGGGGGAGGAACAATGAGCAGTTCTTC CSLVRGRNNEQFF
. TRBJ2-7 few TRBV5-1 TGCGCCAGCAGCTCCGACAGGTTCCCCAGGCCCTACGAGCAGTACTTC CASSSDRFPRPYEQYF
. TRBJ1-6 few TRBV28 TGTGCCAGCAGTTTAAAGGGATCCTATAATTCACCCCTCCACTTT CASSLKGSYNSPLHF
TRBD1 TRBJ1-5 few TRBV29-1 TGCAGCGTTGAAGAAGCGGGCAGGGGGACCAATCAGCCCCAGCATTTT CSVEEAGRGTNQPQHF
TRBD1 TRBJ2-3 . TRBV20-1 TGCAGTGCTACCCCGGGACAGCAGGCAGATACGCAGTATTTT CSATPGQQADTQYF
. TRBJ2-6 few TRBV29-1 TGCAGCGTGTTAGCAGGGACTGGGGCCAACGTCCTGACTTTC CSVLAGTGANVLTF
TRBD2 TRBJ2-3 . TRBV20-1 TGCAGTGCTAGCCTAGCGGGAGGCTCCTATCTGCAGTATTTT CSASLAGGSYLQYF
TRBD2 TRBJ2-3 . TRBV20-1 TGCAGTGCTAGAGTCAGCGGGAGGGCGTCTAGCACAGATACGCAGTATTTT CSARVSGRASSTDTQYF
. TRBJ2-7 . TRBV9 TGTGCCAGCAGCGTATTGGCAGGGGTGTCCTACGAGCAGTACTTC CASSVLAGVSYEQYF
TRBD1 TRBJ1-5 . TRBV6-5 TGTGCCAGCAGTTCCGACAGGGGGAATCAGCCCCAGCATTTT CASSSDRGNQPQHF
TRBD1 TRBJ1-1 few TRBV12-3/TRBV12-4 TGTGCCAGCAGTTCCAGGGGGCTAGCTTTCTTT CASSSRGLAFF
TRBD1 TRBJ2-1 . TRBV29-1 TGCAGCGTTGAAAGGGGGACAGGCATATCTGAGCAGTTCTTC CSVERGTGISEQFF
. TRBJ2-1 many TRBV29-1 TGCAGCGGACTTAAAACCTACAATGAGCAGTTCTTC CSGLKTYNEQFF
. TRBJ2-2 . TRBV4-3 TGCGCCAGCAGCCAACCTCTGCGAGGGGCTACCGGGGAGCTGTTTTTT CASSQPLRGATGELFF
TRBD2 TRBJ2-5 . TRBV19 TGTGCCACTCGGACTAGCGGGAGTGGAGAGACCCAGTACTTC CATRTSGSGETQYF
TRBD1 TRBJ2-3 many TRBV7-8 TGTGCCAGCAGCTTCGGACAGGAACGCACAGATACGCAGTATTTT CASSFGQERTDTQYF
TRBD2 TRBJ2-7 . TRBV2 TGTGCCAGCACCCCGGGACTAGGCCTTTACGAGCAGTACTTC CASTPGLGLYEQYF
. TRBJ2-1 many TRBV20-1 TGCAGTGCTAGAATAGCGGTTATCACGAGGAATGAGCAGTTCTTC CSARIAVITRNEQFF
. TRBJ2-1 . TRBV6-2/TRBV6-3 TGTGCCAGCCCGCCTCCGCGGGTTAGCTCCTACAATGAGCAGTTCTTC CASPPPRVSSYNEQFF
TRBD1 TRBJ2-2 few TRBV7-9 TGTGCCAGCAGCGAGGGACAGTCCACCGGGGAGCTGTTTTTT CASSEGQSTGELFF
. TRBJ2-5 many TRBV13 TGTGCCAGCAGCGCAACCGGGACTCGGGAGACCCAGTACTTC CASSATGTRETQYF
TRBD2 TRBJ2-7 . TRBV7-9 TGTGCCAGCAGAGCTAGCGGGACCTCCTACGAGCAGTACTTC CASRASGTSYEQYF
TRBD2 TRBJ2-5 . TRBV15 TGTGCCACCAGCAGCGCGACTAGCGGGGGCCAAGAGACCCAGTACTTC CATSSATSGGQETQYF
. TRBJ1-6 . TRBV20-1 TGCAGTGCCACACAAGGACAGTATAATTCACCCCTCCACTTT CSATQGQYNSPLHF
TRBD2 TRBJ2-5 many TRBV20-1 TGCAGTGCTAGTGTCCCTAGCGGGAATCAAGAGACCCAGTACTTC CSASVPSGNQETQYF
TRBD1 TRBJ2-5 . TRBV7-2 TGTGCCAGCAGCTCCCCAGGGGGAAAGACCCAGTACTTC CASSSPGGKTQYF
TRBD2 TRBJ2-1 . TRBV7-2 TGTGCCAGCAGCTTAACGACTAGCGGGTACCACTACAATGAGCAGTTCTTC CASSLTTSGYHYNEQFF
TRBD1 TRBJ1-3 few TRBV7-2 TGTGCCAGCAGCGCACAGGGGTACTCTGGAAACACCATATATTTT CASSAQGYSGNTIYF
TRBD1 TRBJ2-7 . TRBV6-2/TRBV6-3 TGTGCCAGCAGTTACGGGACAGGGTCCGAGCAGTACTTC CASSYGTGSEQYF
TRBD2 TRBJ2-7 . TRBV12-5 TGTGCTAGTGCCTTGACTAGCGGGAGGCCGAGGGGTCCCTACGAGCAGTACTTC CASALTSGRPRGPYEQYF
. TRBJ1-1 many TRBV29-1 TGCAGCGTTGGGGGCCCGAACACTGAAGCTTTCTTT CSVGGPNTEAFF
TRBD1 TRBJ2-3 . TRBV20-1 TGCAGTGCTAGTCTCGGGACAGCAAGGGCAGATACGCAGTATTTT CSASLGTARADTQYF
. TRBJ2-6 few TRBV20-1 TGCAGTGCTAGTTTATGGCAGTCTGGGGCCAACGTCCTGACTTTC CSASLWQSGANVLTF
TRBD2 TRBJ2-3 few TRBV6-1 TGTGCCAGCAGTCATTGGACTAGCGGAACTAGCACAGATACGCAGTATTTT CASSHWTSGTSTDTQYF
TRBD2 TRBJ2-1 . TRBV20-1 TGCAGTGCTAGATCGCGGGGGACTAGCAATGAGCAGTTCTTC CSARSRGTSNEQFF
TRBD2 TRBJ2-1 many TRBV7-9 TGTGCCAGCAGCTTCCCCAGTGTAGCGGGCAATGAGCAGTTCTTC CASSFPSVAGNEQFF
TRBD1 TRBJ2-1 few TRBV5-1 TGCGCCAACGTCCGGACAGGGGGCTGGAATGAGCAGTTCTTC CANVRTGGWNEQFF
. TRBJ1-2 few TRBV27 TGTGCCAGCAGGGCCGGGAGGACGGTCCATGGCTACACCTTC CASRAGRTVHGYTF
TRBD1 TRBJ2-7 . TRBV19 TGTGCCAGTAGAACCGCCGGGACAGGGGACTACGAGCAGTACTTC CASRTAGTGDYEQYF
. TRBJ2-4 few TRBV23-1 TGCGCCAGCAAGAGCACGAGGGGCAAAAACATTCAGTACTTC CASKSTRGKNIQYF
. TRBJ2-7 many TRBV12-3/TRBV12-4 TGTGCCAGCAGTCCTGACAGAATAGGGGGCGAGCAGTACTTC CASSPDRIGGEQYF
TRBD1 TRBJ2-3 . TRBV5-6 TGTGCCAGCAGCTTACGGGGACAGAACACAGATACGCAGTATTTT CASSLRGQNTDTQYF